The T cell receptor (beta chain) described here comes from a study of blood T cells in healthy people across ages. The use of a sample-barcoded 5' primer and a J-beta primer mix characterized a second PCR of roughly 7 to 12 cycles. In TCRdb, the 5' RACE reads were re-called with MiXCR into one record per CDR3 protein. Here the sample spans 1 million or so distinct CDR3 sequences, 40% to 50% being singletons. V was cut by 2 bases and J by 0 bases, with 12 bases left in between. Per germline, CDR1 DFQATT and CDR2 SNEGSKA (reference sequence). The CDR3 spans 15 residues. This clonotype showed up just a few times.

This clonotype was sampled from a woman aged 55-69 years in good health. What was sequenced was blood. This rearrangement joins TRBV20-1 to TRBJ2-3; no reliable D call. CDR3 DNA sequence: TGCAGTGCTAGACAAGACTTTACTAGCACAGATACGCAGTATTTT. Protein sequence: CSARQDFTSTDTQYF.